The rows below give T cell receptor beta chains drawn from one sample of a study of T cells in localized non-small cell lung cancer. Using immunoSEQ multiplex PCR, the repertoire was profiled, and TCRdb retains in-frame clones only, with some absent. The repertoire holds tens of thousands of clones, with approximately 90% as singletons. Sample: peripheral blood, taken before any cancer treatment. These receptors originate from a woman between 40 and 69 years old with stage I squamous cell lung carcinoma. Both conserved end residues are part of each CDR3. A D gene is named only where the DNA matches it firmly. Size is omitted from some rows. Given values are once, few, many or a class for expanded clones.

>TRBD1|.|TRBV7-9|TRBJ1-4
TGTGCCAGCAGAACGGGACAGGGACGCGCTGAAAAACTGTTTTTT
CASRTGQGRAEKLFF
>TRBD2|.|TRBV7-9|TRBJ2-2
TGTGCCAGCAGCTCAACTAGCGGGGTTTACACCGGGGAGCTGTTTTTT
CASSSTSGVYTGELFF
>.|.|TRBV4-1|TRBJ2-1
TGCGCCAGCAGCCCTCTGGACCTTCTCTCGTACAATGAGCAGTTCTTC
CASSPLDLLSYNEQFF
>.|.|TRBV5-1|TRBJ1-1
TGCGCCAGCAGCTTGGATCCAGGGGTTACTGAAGCTTTCTTT
CASSLDPGVTEAFF
>TRBD1|.|TRBV27|TRBJ1-6
TGTGCCAGCAGTTTCGGGACAGATTTTAATTCACCCCTCCACTTT
CASSFGTDFNSPLHF
>.|.|TRBV19|TRBJ1-5
TGTGCCAGTAGGAAGGGGAGTCTTAAGGATCAGCCCCAGCATTTT
CASRKGSLKDQPQHF
>.|.|TRBV6-6|TRBJ1-1
TGTGCCAGCACCCCACAGGAAAACACTGAAGCTTTCTTT
CASTPQENTEAFF
>.|.|TRBV7-2|TRBJ1-6
TGTGCCAGCAGCTTGGGGGTTAATAATTCACCCCTCCACTTT
CASSLGVNNSPLHF
>.|.|TRBV9|TRBJ2-6
TGTGCCAGCAGCGTGGTCTCTGGGGCCAACGTCCTGACTTTC
CASSVVSGANVLTF
>.|.|TRBV6-5|TRBJ2-5
TGTGCCAGCAGTTTCGCAGGGTCAGAGACCCAGTACTTC
CASSFAGSETQYF
>TRBD1|.|TRBV4-1|TRBJ1-5
TGCGCCAGCAGCCAAGAACAGGACAGGGCGAATCAGCCCCAGCATTTT
CASSQEQDRANQPQHF
>.|.|TRBV4-2|TRBJ1-6
TGTGCCAGCAGCCAAGATCAACACAGGCCCCTCCACTTT
CASSQDQHRPLHF
>TRBD1|.|TRBV19|TRBJ2-3
TGTGCCAGTAGTATCACAGGGGGCCGCACAGATACGCAGTATTTT
CASSITGGRTDTQYF
>TRBD1|.|TRBV30|TRBJ2-1
TGTGCCTGGAGTGGGGGGACAGGGCGAGTGATTGACAATGAGCAGTTCTTC
CAWSGGTGRVIDNEQFF
>.|.|TRBV4-2|TRBJ1-3
TGTGCCAGCAGCCTCAGTCGGGGTACTGGAAACACCATATATTTT
CASSLSRGTGNTIYF
>.|few|TRBV5-1|TRBJ2-2
TGCGCCAGCAGCTTGACGGGTTCCGCGAACACCGGGGAGCTGTTTTTT
CASSLTGSANTGELFF
>TRBD1|once|TRBV15|TRBJ2-1
TGTGCCACCAGCGGATCCGGGACAGGGGTTCTCGATGAGCAGTTCTTC
CATSGSGTGVLDEQFF
>TRBD1|.|TRBV5-8|TRBJ1-4
TGTGCCAGCAGCAAGACCGGGACAGGGAACGAAAAACTGTTTTTT
CASSKTGTGNEKLFF
>TRBD2|.|TRBV5-4|TRBJ2-7
TGTGCCAGCAGCGCGGCTTTGAGCGGGGGGTCCTACGAGCAGTACTTC
CASSAALSGGSYEQYF
>.|.|TRBV27|TRBJ1-5
TGTGCCAGCAGTTTATATAGGCCTGGGCAGGGGAACCAGCCCCAGCATTTT
CASSLYRPGQGNQPQHF
>.|.|TRBV6-5|TRBJ1-2
TGTGCCAGCAGTGAAAGGAGGGGGGCTGGTGGCTACACCTTC
CASSERRGAGGYTF
>.|.|TRBV6-5|TRBJ1-2
TGTGCCAGCAGTTACTCGCGCTCCTATGGCTACACCTTC
CASSYSRSYGYTF
>.|.|TRBV30|TRBJ1-4
TGTGCCTGGAATCCAGGGACTAATGAAAAACTGTTTTTT
CAWNPGTNEKLFF
>.|.|TRBV19|TRBJ1-2
TGTGCCAGTAGCCCGGGTGCGGGCTATGGCTACACCTTC
CASSPGAGYGYTF
>.|.|TRBV9|TRBJ2-2
TGTGCCAGCAGCTTTGGCACAGGGAACACCGGGGAGCTGTTTTTT
CASSFGTGNTGELFF
>.|.|TRBV5-1|TRBJ2-3
TGTGCCAGCAGCCCCCTAAGAGCTACGCAGTATTTT
CASSPLRATQYF
>.|once|TRBV18|TRBJ2-1
TGTGCCAGCTCCCCCGGCCGAGGGGGCTCCTACAATGAGCAGTTCTTC
CASSPGRGGSYNEQFF
>TRBD1|.|TRBV5-1|TRBJ1-1
TGCGCCAGCAGCTTGCCGGGACAGGAGGCTTTCTTT
CASSLPGQEAFF
>TRBD2|.|TRBV5-4|TRBJ2-3
TGTGCCAGCAGCCAACCGGGACTAGCTCCAGATACGCAGTATTTT
CASSQPGLAPDTQYF
>.|once|TRBV7-7|TRBJ2-5
TGTGCTAGCAGCTTCGGGGCGACGCAAGAGACCCAGTACTTC
CASSFGATQETQYF
>TRBD1|.|TRBV15|TRBJ2-7
TGTGCCACCAGCAGAGGGGGGACAGCCTCCTACGAGCAGTACTTC
CATSRGGTASYEQYF
>.|.|TRBV9|TRBJ2-7
TGTGCCAGCAGCGTAGCTCCGCAGTACGAGCAGTACTTC
CASSVAPQYEQYF
>.|.|TRBV7-5|TRBJ1-2
TGTGCCAGAAGCTTATTTCCCATAAAGATTACGGCGGGGAACTGCACCTTC
CARSLFPIKITAGNCTF
>.|few|TRBV10-3|TRBJ1-2
TGTGCCATCAGTGAGGGGCATAGCTATGGCTACACCTTC
CAISEGHSYGYTF
>.|few|TRBV4-1|TRBJ2-5
TGCGCCAGCAGCCAAGATCCGGTAGTCCCAGAGACCCAGTACTTC
CASSQDPVVPETQYF
>.|.|TRBV30|TRBJ1-1
TGTGCCTGGAGTTTCGGGGGCAGGGGTTGGAACACTGAAGCTTTCTTT
CAWSFGGRGWNTEAFF
>.|once|TRBV18|TRBJ2-2
TGTGCCAGCTCACCACAGGGGGCGAACACCGGGGAGCTGTTTTTT
CASSPQGANTGELFF
>.|.|TRBV6-5|TRBJ1-5
TGTGCCAGCGGGGGGGGCGCGGGGCAAGGGCAGCCCCAGCATTTT
CASGGGAGQGQPQHF
>.|.|TRBV4-1|TRBJ2-3
TGCGCCAGCAGCCAAGACCCTTCATCAGATACGCAGTATTTT
CASSQDPSSDTQYF
>.|.|TRBV6-4|TRBJ2-1
TGTGCCAGCAGTGACGGCGGCGGGGACTACAATGAGCAGTTCTTC
CASSDGGGDYNEQFF
>.|.|TRBV5-4|TRBJ1-1
TGTGCCAGCAGCGGGGAGAGGAACACTGAAGCTTTCTTT
CASSGERNTEAFF
>.|.|TRBV5-4|TRBJ1-3
TGTGCCAGCAGCTTGGGGAACTCTGGAAACACCATATATTTT
CASSLGNSGNTIYF
>.|.|TRBV27|TRBJ1-2
TGTGCCAGCAGTTTATCAGGGAGGTATGGCTACACCTTC
CASSLSGRYGYTF
>.|.|TRBV10-3|TRBJ1-1
TGTGCCATGAGTGGACAGCTGAACACTGAAGCTTTCTTT
CAMSGQLNTEAFF